This T cell receptor (beta chain) emerged from a study of T cells in Graves' hyperthyroidism and ophthalmopathy. RNA transcripts were the template for amplifying TCR beta CDR3 regions. Researchers ran a first-round RT-PCR on the TCR CDR3 using the HTBI primer set. TCRdb re-analysed the multiplex PCR reads in MiXCR, keeping a single row per CDR3 protein. The sample carries 540,000 or so distinct CDR3 sequences, around 46% recorded once. This clonotype was observed many times. V was clipped by 3 bases and J by 2 bases, with 14 bases between them. This CDR3 contains 15 residues. The germline V gene has CDR1 SEHNR and CDR2 FQNEAQ (reference sequence).

What was sequenced was peripheral blood or thyroid tissue (not recorded which). The TCR was taken from an adult woman with Graves' disease, either hyperthyroidism or ophthalmopathy (not recorded which). This chain uses TRBV7-9 with TRBJ2-7; D not certain. The CDR3 DNA sequence: TGTGCCAGCAGCTTGCCGGCCGCAAGCCCCTACGAGCAGTACTTC. Amino acids: CASSLPAASPYEQYF.